A single sample gave rise to the 14 T cell receptor beta chains below, sequenced in a study of metastatic and nonmetastatic thyroid tumors. Using MiXCR, TCRdb reanalyzed the PCR reads. The sample lists tens of thousands of clones; roughly 24% were seen once. Before thyroid surgery, none of the patients had received any treatment. The sequenced material came from tumor tissue. All receptors derive from a female donor with papillary thyroid cancer or a benign thyroid nodule (not recorded which). Some clones in this sample may be carry-over from other donors' samples.

CDR3 in DNA: TGTGCCAGCAGCCAAACCGGGACAGGGATCTATGGCGGGGAGCTGTTTTTT. This encodes CASSQTGTGIYGGELFF. This chain joins TRBV4-2 and TRBJ2-2; 9 nucleotides match TRBD1. CDR3 length: 17 amino acids. Per the germline V gene, CDR1 is LGHNA and CDR2 is YNFKEQ. Trimming cost V 2 bases and J 7 bases; bases outside gene matches: 11.

This clone showed up many times. J is TRBJ1-1 and V is TRBV5-6; D uncertain. Germline CDR1 and CDR2: SGHDT and YYEEEE. Trimming took off 2 bases at V and 11 bases at J, with 16 bases between the two ends. The CDR3 has 13 residues. CDR3 in amino acids: CASSFGVALGAFF. The CDR3 coding sequence is TGTGCCAGCAGCTTCGGGGTAGCCCTGGGGGCTTTCTTT. Using reference TRBV5-6 and TRBJ1-1 for the parts outside the CDR3, the full variable domain is DAGVTQSPTHLIKTRGQQVTLRCSPKSGHDTVSWYQQALGQGPQFIFQYYEEEERQRGNFPDRFSGHQFPNYSSELNVNALLLGDSALYLCASSFGVALGAFFGQGTRLTVV.

This clone was detected only a few times. J is TRBJ2-7 and V is TRBV11-3; 7 bases align to TRBD1. Germline V lookup: CDR1 SGHNT, CDR2 YENEEA. The trim removed 0 bases at V and 2 bases at J, leaving 4 bases unmatched. CDR3 length equals 15 residues. CDR3 DNA: TGTGCCAGCAGCTTAGAGGGGACAGAAGCCTACGAGCAGTACTTC. Translation gives CASSLEGTEAYEQYF.

The V call is TRBV5-1, the J call TRBJ1-1; D gene unclear. The CDR3 loop spans 14 amino acids. Trimming pared 4 bases from V and 1 base from J, leaving 11 bases between. Per the germline V gene, CDR1 is SGHRS and CDR2 is YFSETQ. The CDR3 DNA reads as TGCGCCAGCAGCCTAGGACCGGAGAACACTGAAGCTTTCTTT. As protein: CASSLGPENTEAFF.

This clone was seen ten or more times. The chain has TRBV20-1 and TRBJ2-6; 8 bases fit TRBD2. CDR3 size: 21 residues. Germline trimming cut 3 bases from V and 2 bases from J; bases unmatched to any gene: 21. The germline V gene has CDR1 DFQATT and CDR2 SNEGSKA (reference sequence). The CDR3, as DNA: TGCAGTGCTAGTCCAGTTGGTAGCGGGACAAGAAATCGGGCTGGGGCCAACGTCCTGACTTTC. Its protein product is CSASPVGSGTRNRAGANVLTF.

This clone was counted at least ten times. This chain uses TRBV11-2 with TRBJ1-4; D not resolved. V gave up 7 bases and J gave up 0 bases, with 9 bases separating them. CDR1 is SGHAT and CDR2 is FQNNGV in the germline V gene. CDR3 size: 14 residues. This chain's CDR3 is CASTTETTNEKLFF. The DNA of the CDR3 is TGTGCCAGCACCACAGAGACAACTAATGAAAAACTGTTTTTT. Together with reference TRBV11-2 and TRBJ1-4, the CDR3 gives the full variable domain: EAGVAQSPRYKIIEKRQSVAFWCNPISGHATLYWYQQILGQGPKLLIQFQNNGVVDDSQLPKDRFSAERLKGVDSTLKIQPAKLEDSAVYLCASTTETTNEKLFFGSGTQLSVL.

CDR3 coding DNA: TGTGCCAGCAGTTCCGAATTTAGGACAGCCTACGAGCAGTACTTC. Protein: CASSSEFRTAYEQYF. This chain joins TRBV6-1 and TRBJ2-7; perhaps TRBD1 as D (6 bases). V was pared by 5 bases and J by 2 bases, with 16 bases between. Germline lookup yields CDR1 MNHNS and CDR2 SASEGT. The CDR3 sequence is 15 residues long.

This clone was counted a few times. The rearrangement joins TRBV5-1 to TRBJ2-1, with 7 bases lining up with TRBD2. This CDR3 spans 15 amino acids. V dropped 0 bases and J dropped 10; count of bases not matched to a gene: 10. CDR1 and CDR2 (germline): SGHRS, YFSETQ. CDR3 protein: CASSLGDPLAEEQFF. The CDR3 bases are TGCGCCAGCAGCTTGGGGGACCCGCTAGCGGAAGAGCAGTTCTTC.

This chain uses TRBV27 with TRBJ2-1; possible D gene TRBD2, 6 bases. Per germline, CDR1 MNHEY and CDR2 SMNVEV (reference sequence). V was pared by 6 bases and J by 6 bases, with 27 bases between. The CDR3 is made up of 18 amino acids. The CDR3 sequence: CASSRPRWRWRACNEQFF. CDR3 sequence (DNA): TGTGCCAGCAGCCGCCCCAGGTGGCGCTGGAGGGCCTGCAATGAGCAGTTCTTC.

In its sample, this clone was seen many times. The chain employs TRBV5-8 and TRBJ2-4; D unresolved. The CDR3 length is 13 residues. Germline assignment: CDR1 SGHTS and CDR2 YDEGEE. The germline V and J ends were trimmed by 5 bases and 0 bases, with 6 bases remaining between them. The chain's CDR3 is CASSMGAKNIQYF. CDR3 bases: TGTGCCAGCAGTATGGGAGCCAAAAACATTCAGTACTTC. Complete variable domain (other parts from reference TRBV5-8 and TRBJ2-4): EAGVTQSPTHLIKTRGQQATLRCSPISGHTSVYWYQQALGLGLQFLLWYDEGEERNRGNFPPRFSGRQFPNYSSELNVNALELEDSALYLCASSMGAKNIQYFGAGTRLSVL.

In this sample, this clone turned up many times. The V gene is TRBV5-4, the J gene TRBJ1-3, with D unclear. The ends were cut back, 0 bases at V and 7 bases at J, with 17 bases in the middle. This CDR3 region has 16 residues. The germline gives CDR1 SGHNT, CDR2 YYREEE (reference sequence). In nucleotides, the CDR3 is TGTGCCAGCAGCTTGGCGAGGAGCGGCTTCGATAACACCATATATTTT. Protein product: CASSLARSGFDNTIYF. Full variable domain (missing parts from reference TRBV5-4 and TRBJ1-3): ETGVTQSPTHLIKTRGQQVTLRCSSQSGHNTVSWYQQALGQGPQFIFQYYREEENGRGNFPPRFSGLQFPNYSSELNVNALELDDSALYLCASSLARSGFDNTIYFGEGSWLTVV.

The chain recombines TRBV4-1 with TRBJ1-5, with 7 bases matching TRBD1. J was trimmed by 4 bases and V by 1 base; bases with no gene match: 7. The CDR3 consists of 16 residues. CDR1 is MGHRA, CDR2 YSYEKL, per germline. CDR3 residues: CASSQVRDSENQPQHF. CDR3 bases: TGCGCCAGCAGCCAAGTACGGGACAGCGAGAATCAGCCCCAGCATTTT.

The V and J genes are TRBV20-1 and TRBJ2-5; D is possibly TRBD1 (5 bases). The germline V and J ends were trimmed by 3 bases and 6 bases, with 20 bases remaining between them. The CDR3 has 15 residues. Germline CDR1 and CDR2: DFQATT and SNEGSKA (reference sequence). Here the CDR3 reads CSASNPDEGVQTQYF. CDR3 nucleotide sequence: TGCAGTGCTAGCAACCCAGATGAAGGGGTCCAGACCCAGTACTTC.

The table lists this clone with many counts. The chain has TRBV27 and TRBJ2-7, with 7 bases aligning to TRBD1. Germline CDR1 MNHEY, CDR2 SMNVEV (reference sequence). After removal of 5 bases from V and 1 base from J, the junction contained 8 bases not matched to a gene. This CDR3 spans 15 amino acids. CDR3 region: CASSRDSEISYEQYF. The DNA for the CDR3 is TGTGCCAGCAGTAGGGACAGTGAGATTTCCTACGAGCAGTACTTC.